In its sample, the clone carrying this T cell receptor (beta chain) was seen once. The target antigen is unknown. V dropped 4 bases and J dropped 6 bases, with 12 bases sitting between them. The germline CDR1 and CDR2 sequences are LGHDT and YNNKEL (reference sequence). The CDR3 has 14 residues. Sequencing was performed with immunoSEQ multiplex PCR; in TCRdb, only in-frame clones are kept and a portion is missing. The sample contains 150,000 or so clones, around 84% of which appear only once. The source of the sample is a study of T cell responses to AZD1222 COVID-19 vaccine. Broader study findings: White British ancestry dominated among donors, who included more females, and clonal diversity was possibly underestimated. The study reported that nearly half of spike-specific TCRs target unmutated variant regions. Vaccination with two AZD1222 doses was followed by a rise in Spike-specific TCR breadth and depth.

Source: peripheral blood, taken on day 0 of AZD1222 vaccination. The clonotype was recovered from an adult in good health. This chain connects TRBV3-1 (or the pseudogene TRBV3-2) to TRBJ1-4; D possibly corresponds to TRBD1 (5 bases). The CDR3: CASSLLGVDEKLFF. The CDR3, as DNA: TGTGCCAGCAGCCTTTTGGGGGTAGATGAAAAACTGTTTTTT.